This T cell receptor beta chain was recorded in a study of cytomegalovirus exposure and HLA in healthy donors. About the research overall: Sequencing of some 190 million T cells in an earlier analysis found about 120 million unique TCR beta sequences.

Study results and caveats: Within the data, a cluster of highly shared sequence variants was likely a sequencing artifact.

With regard to this clone: Its antigen remains unidentified.

The donors were healthy bone marrow donors. Germline values: CDR1 SEHNR, CDR2 FQNEAQ (reference sequence). V lost 5 bases to trimming and J lost 1 base, with 11 bases between them. The length of the CDR3 is 15 residues. The PCR ran on 60 Vbeta and 13 Jbeta primers. Assay used: immunoSEQ multiplex PCR; TCRdb lists only in-frame clones, some missing. The table lists about 200,000 clones. The receptor was derived from a girl aged 2-10 years in good health and CMV-seropositive. This chain uses TRBV7-9 with TRBJ2-2, with D tentatively TRBD2 (5 bases). The sequenced sample was PBMCs. CDR3 protein: CASSPRGKNTGELFF. CDR3 nucleotides: TGTGCCAGCAGCCCACGGGGAAAGAACACCGGGGAGCTGTTTTTT.